The 29 T cell receptor beta chains presented below share a single source sample, sequenced in a study of cytomegalovirus exposure and HLA in healthy donors. Primers for the PCR totalled 60 Vbeta and 13 Jbeta. Libraries were prepared by immunoSEQ multiplex PCR; TCRdb keeps only in-frame clonotypes and omits some of them. The table shows 150,000 to 200,000 clones, with roughly 82% occurring only once. Sequencing was carried out using PBMCs. The source of these receptors is a girl aged 10-17 years in good health and CMV-seropositive.

This chain joins TRBV11-3 and TRBJ2-1; maybe TRBD2 (7 bases). CDR3 length equals 17 residues. Per germline, CDR1 SGHNT and CDR2 YENEEA. The V end lost 4 bases, the J end lost 5 bases, and 21 bases lay between the germline ends. The CDR3 region is CASSSGIGRGPDNEQFF. CDR3 DNA: TGTGCCAGCAGCTCAGGGATCGGGCGGGGGCCGGACAATGAGCAGTTCTTC.

The CDR3 loop reads CASSALGVRESSGYTF. DNA of the CDR3: TGTGCCAGCAGCGCCCTTGGGGTCAGGGAATCCTCTGGCTACACCTTC. The chain is built from TRBV9 and TRBJ1-2; possibly TRBD1 for D (5 bases). Germline V gives CDR1 SGDLS, CDR2 YYNGEE. V was trimmed by 3 bases and J by 7 bases, leaving 22 bases between them. CDR3 length: 16 amino acids.

The V and J genes are TRBV19 and TRBJ1-5; D perhaps matches TRBD1 (5 bases). The CDR3 length is 11 residues. The V end was cut by 11 bases, the J end by 2 bases, with 7 bases between. Looked up from germline, CDR1 is LNHDA and CDR2 is SQIVND (reference sequence). The CDR3 protein is CAGGGNQPQHF. The CDR3 coding sequence is TGTGCCGGGGGGGGCAATCAGCCCCAGCATTTT.

This chain links TRBV6-5 with TRBJ1-2, with D maybe TRBD1 (5 bases). This CDR3 is built from 14 residues. Germline V gives CDR1 MNHEY, CDR2 SVGAGI. Trimming took 6 bases from V and 0 from J, leaving 11 bases between them. CDR3 residues: CASSETGPNYGYTF. In nucleotides, the CDR3 is TGTGCCAGCAGCGAAACAGGCCCTAACTATGGCTACACCTTC.

This chain joins TRBV4-1 and TRBJ2-1; TRBD1 agrees at 7 bases. Unmatched junction bases numbered 10, after V lost 1 base and J lost 4 bases. The germline CDR1 and CDR2 sequences are MGHRA and YSYEKL. The CDR3 has 17 residues. In DNA form, the CDR3 reads TGCGCCAGCAGCCAAGTAGCTGGCGACAGGGCTTACAATGAGCAGTTCTTC. Its translation: CASSQVAGDRAYNEQFF.

This clone came up a few times. The genes are TRBV29-1 and TRBJ1-5; D unclear. From germline, CDR1 is SQVTM and CDR2 ANQGSEA. This CDR3 has 13 amino acids. V dropped 2 bases and J dropped 1 base, with 6 bases sitting between them. The CDR3 nucleotides read TGCAGCGTTGAATACTCGAGCAATCAGCCCCAGCATTTT. Translation gives CSVEYSSNQPQHF.

J is TRBJ2-1 and V is TRBV5-1; D is uncertain. Germline CDR1 is SGHRS and CDR2 is YFSETQ. V lost 7 bases to trimming and J lost 2 bases, with 13 bases between them. This CDR3 spans 14 amino acids. DNA for the CDR3: TGCGCCAGCGGAACTCCGGGTACCTACAATGAGCAGTTCTTC. Its translation: CASGTPGTYNEQFF.

This chain joins TRBV15 and TRBJ1-4, with D tentatively TRBD1 (6 bases). Germline V gives CDR1 LNHNV, CDR2 YYDKDF (reference sequence). CDR3 length: 14 residues. The V end was cut by 4 bases, the J end by 3 bases, with 9 bases between. Written as DNA, the CDR3 is TGTGCCACCAGCATCGGGACACCTAATGAAAAACTGTTTTTT. It yields the protein CATSIGTPNEKLFF.

The gene calls are TRBV5-1 and TRBJ2-6; 10 bases are shared with TRBD1. V gave up 4 bases and J gave up 0 bases; unmatched junction bases: 4. The CDR3 covers 17 residues. CDR1 and CDR2 from the germline V gene are SGHRS and YFSETQ. This CDR3 is CASSNGQGVSGANVLTF. As DNA, the CDR3 is TGCGCCAGCAGCAACGGACAGGGGGTCTCTGGGGCCAACGTCCTGACTTTC.

The rearrangement joins TRBV5-6 to TRBJ2-5, with 8 bases aligning to TRBD1. Unmatched junction bases numbered 2, after V lost 3 bases and J lost 4 bases. CDR3 length: 13 residues. Per the germline V gene, CDR1 is SGHDT and CDR2 is YYEEEE. CDR3 sequence (DNA): TGTGCCAGCAGCTGGACAGGGAGAGAGACCCAGTACTTC. Amino acid sequence: CASSWTGRETQYF.

The CDR3 region has the DNA TGCGCCAGCAGCCTGGGACAGGGAAGCACTGAAGCTTTCTTT. Translation: CASSLGQGSTEAFF. This chain joins TRBV5-1 and TRBJ1-1; 9 bases are shared with TRBD1. Germline loops: CDR1 SGHRS, CDR2 YFSETQ. CDR3 size: 14 residues. With 4 bases clipped from V and 4 bases from J, the junction kept 5 bases outside the gene matches.

The V call is TRBV23-1, the J call TRBJ2-5, with 7 bases fitting TRBD1. TRBV23-1 belongs to the ORF category, with a function that is uncertain. After removal of 0 bases from V and 2 bases from J, the junction contained 6 bases not matched to a gene. CDR3 size: 16 residues. CDR3 in DNA: TGCGCCAGCAGTCAATCGCCGGGACAGACTCAAGAGACCCAGTACTTC. Translated: CASSQSPGQTQETQYF.

The chain has TRBV7-8 and TRBJ2-7; 7 bases map to TRBD1. Germline CDR1 and CDR2: SGHVS and FQNEAQ. V gave up 3 bases and J gave up 3 bases; unmatched junction bases: 5. The CDR3 has 14 amino acids. The CDR3 DNA is TGTGCCAGCAGCTTTAGGACAGGATACTACGAGCAGTACTTC. Protein: CASSFRTGYYEQYF.

The chain employs TRBV5-1 and TRBJ2-5; weak D call: TRBD1 (8 bases). The ends were cut back, 4 bases at V and 0 bases at J, with 13 bases in the middle. There are 15 residues in the CDR3. CDR1 SGHRS and CDR2 YFSETQ come from the germline V gene. CDR3 DNA: TGCGCCAGCAGCGGACAGGGAGGGCACCAAGAGACCCAGTACTTC. Its translation: CASSGQGGHQETQYF.

The chain is built from TRBV6-5 and TRBJ2-4; no firm D call. This CDR3 comprises 13 residues. Germline CDR1 reads MNHEY; CDR2 reads SVGAGI. V dropped 8 bases and J dropped 8 bases, with 16 bases sitting between them. Written as DNA, the CDR3 is TGTGCCAGCGCAGTCACAGACGTGGACATTCAGTACTTC. It yields the protein CASAVTDVDIQYF.

The chain links TRBV5-8 to TRBJ1-5; D remains ambiguous. Between the trimmed V and J ends, which lost 1 base and 7 bases, there was a span of 12 bases. CDR3 length: 14 residues. Germline CDR1 SGHTS, CDR2 YDEGEE. CDR3 nucleotide sequence: TGTGCCAGCAGCTTGAGGCAGGCCGCGCAGCCCCAGCATTTT. Translation gives CASSLRQAAQPQHF. Drawing the rest from reference TRBV5-8 and TRBJ1-5, the complete variable domain is EAGVTQSPTHLIKTRGQQATLRCSPISGHTSVYWYQQALGLGLQFLLWYDEGEERNRGNFPPRFSGRQFPNYSSELNVNALELEDSALYLCASSLRQAAQPQHFGDGTRLSIL.

This clone was counted once. The gene calls are TRBV5-1 and TRBJ1-1, with 9 bases identical to TRBD1. The CDR3 contains 14 residues. Germline-derived CDR1 and CDR2 are SGHRS and YFSETQ. V lost 4 bases to trimming and J lost 4 bases; unmatched junction nucleotides: 5. The chain's CDR3 is CASSAQGAGTEAFF. CDR3 nucleotides: TGCGCCAGCAGCGCACAGGGGGCCGGCACTGAAGCTTTCTTT.

The chain uses TRBV28 and TRBJ2-1; 9 bases agree with TRBD1. Per germline, CDR1 MDHEN and CDR2 SYDVKM. Trimming removed 5 bases from V and 5 bases from J; junction bases left unmatched: 19. This CDR3 has 19 amino acids. CDR3 protein: CASSIFWTRDRADNNEQFF. The CDR3 nucleotides read TGTGCCAGCAGTATATTTTGGACACGGGACAGGGCTGACAACAATGAGCAGTTCTTC.

V gene TRBV27 combines with J gene TRBJ1-4; a weak D match, TRBD1 (5 bases). This CDR3 contains 15 residues. Germline CDR1 and CDR2: MNHEY and SMNVEV (reference sequence). With 6 bases removed from V and 6 bases from J, the gap between germline ends came to 17 bases. CDR3 DNA sequence: TGTGCCAGCAGCCACTACAGGCGTGACGATGAAAAACTGTTTTTT. The encoded protein is CASSHYRRDDEKLFF.

The CDR3 DNA reads TGTGCCAGCAGCTTAGCTCCGGGGTACAATGAGCAGTTCTTC. Its protein product is CASSLAPGYNEQFF. The gene calls are TRBV7-2 and TRBJ2-1; D might be TRBD2 (5 bases). The V and J ends lost 0 bases and 4 bases respectively, with 7 bases between them. Germline V gene data show CDR1 as SGHTA and CDR2 as FQGNSA. The CDR3 length is 14 residues.

The rearrangement uses TRBV2 and TRBJ2-1; 9 positions match TRBD2. Germline CDR1 is SNHLY and CDR2 is FYNNEI. The CDR3 runs 14 residues. With 6 bases clipped from V and 7 bases from J, the junction kept 7 bases outside the gene matches. CDR3 in amino acids: CASRKEAGGNEQFF. Written as DNA, the CDR3 is TGTGCCAGCAGGAAGGAAGCGGGGGGTAATGAGCAGTTCTTC.

The chain has TRBV11-2 and TRBJ2-1; D unclear. V was pared by 5 bases and J by 0 bases, with 14 bases between. CDR1 SGHAT and CDR2 FQNNGV come from the germline V gene. This CDR3 spans 16 amino acids. Here the CDR3 reads CASSADLWSSYNEQFF. The CDR3 bases are TGTGCCAGCAGCGCTGACCTTTGGAGCTCCTACAATGAGCAGTTCTTC.

This clone was counted a single time. The genes are TRBV11-1 and TRBJ2-3, with 9 bases lining up with TRBD1. Germline-derived CDR1 and CDR2 are SGHAT and FQDESV (reference sequence). The CDR3 is made up of 16 amino acids. The ends lost 6 bases at V and 9 bases at J; junction bases unmatched: 16. The CDR3 here is CASSDEREQGAGTQYF. DNA of the CDR3: TGTGCCAGCAGTGACGAGAGAGAACAGGGGGCTGGGACGCAGTATTTT. Together with reference TRBV11-1 and TRBJ2-3, the CDR3 gives the full variable domain: EAEVAQSPRYKITEKSQAVAFWCDPISGHATLYWYRQILGQGPELLVQFQDESVVDDSQLPKDRFSAERLKGVDSTLKIQPAELGDSAMYLCASSDEREQGAGTQYFGPGTRLTVL.

The V gene is TRBV7-6, the J gene TRBJ2-3, with 7 bases identical to TRBD2. J gave up 0 bases and V 2 bases, and 5 bases lay outside the gene matches. This CDR3 has 16 amino acids. Germline V CDR1 and CDR2: SGHVS, FNYEAQ. CDR3 amino acids: CASSLSSGASTDTQYF. CDR3 nucleotides: TGTGCCAGCAGCTTATCGAGCGGGGCTAGCACAGATACGCAGTATTTT.

The V call is TRBV29-1, the J call TRBJ1-1; TRBD1 matches at 8 bases. J was trimmed by 3 bases and V by 8 bases; bases with no gene match: 5. Per germline, CDR1 SQVTM and CDR2 ANQGSEA. This CDR3 has 12 residues. For the CDR3, the DNA is TGCAGCACAACGACAGGGGACACTGAAGCTTTCTTT. It specifies CSTTTGDTEAFF.

The chain links TRBV7-9 to TRBJ1-1, with D maybe TRBD1 (6 bases). The ends were cut back, 5 bases at V and 1 base at J, with 20 bases in the middle. Per the germline V gene, CDR1 is SEHNR and CDR2 is FQNEAQ (reference sequence). There are 17 residues in the CDR3. Here the CDR3 reads CASSPGQLLQKNTEAFF. CDR3 sequence (DNA): TGTGCCAGCAGCCCCGGACAGTTACTTCAAAAGAACACTGAAGCTTTCTTT.

V is TRBV10-2 and J is TRBJ2-3, with 8 bases fitting TRBD2. The germline V gene encodes CDR1 WSHSY and CDR2 SAAADI. Trimming took 3 bases from V and 4 from J; bases not matched to a gene: 6. There are 15 residues in the CDR3. The CDR3 loop reads CASSDGGTRSDTQYF. For the CDR3, the DNA is TGCGCCAGCAGTGATGGCGGGACTAGGTCAGATACGCAGTATTTT.

The gene calls are TRBV4-3 and TRBJ1-1; tentatively, D is TRBD1 (5 bases). Trimming left V 3 bases short and J 0 bases short, with 8 bases between. The CDR3 sequence is 14 residues long. Germline V gene data show CDR1 as LGHNA and CDR2 as YSLEER. The CDR3 loop is CASSHRQLNTEAFF. CDR3 bases: TGCGCCAGCAGCCACCGACAGCTGAACACTGAAGCTTTCTTT.

The V and J genes are TRBV28 and TRBJ2-7; TRBD1 matches 9 bases. CDR3 length equals 18 residues. V shed 6 bases, J shed 4 bases, and the junction held 19 bases outside the gene matches. Germline CDR1 is MDHEN and CDR2 is SYDVKM. The CDR3: CASRPRRTGESKRYEQYF. DNA for the CDR3: TGTGCCAGCAGACCTCGGCGGACAGGGGAAAGCAAAAGGTACGAGCAGTACTTC.